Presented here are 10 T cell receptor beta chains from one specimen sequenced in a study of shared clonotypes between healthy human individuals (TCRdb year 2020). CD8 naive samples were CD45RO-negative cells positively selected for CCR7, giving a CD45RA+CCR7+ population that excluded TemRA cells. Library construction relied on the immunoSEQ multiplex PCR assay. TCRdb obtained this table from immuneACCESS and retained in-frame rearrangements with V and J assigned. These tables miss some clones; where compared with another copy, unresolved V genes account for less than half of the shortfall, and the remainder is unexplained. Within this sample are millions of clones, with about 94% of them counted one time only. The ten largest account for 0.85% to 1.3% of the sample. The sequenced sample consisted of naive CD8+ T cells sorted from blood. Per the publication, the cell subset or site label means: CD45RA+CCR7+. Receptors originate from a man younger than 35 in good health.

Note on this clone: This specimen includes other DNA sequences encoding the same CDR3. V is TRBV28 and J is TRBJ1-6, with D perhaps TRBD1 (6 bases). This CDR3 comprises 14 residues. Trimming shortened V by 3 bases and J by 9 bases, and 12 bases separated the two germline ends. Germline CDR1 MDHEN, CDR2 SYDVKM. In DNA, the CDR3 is TGTGCCAGCAGTTTTACAGGGCTCGGTTCACCCCTCCACTTT. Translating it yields CASSFTGLGSPLHF.

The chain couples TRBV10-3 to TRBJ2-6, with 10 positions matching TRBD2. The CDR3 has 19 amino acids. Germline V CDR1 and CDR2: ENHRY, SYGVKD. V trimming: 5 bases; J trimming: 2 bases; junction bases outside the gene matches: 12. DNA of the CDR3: TGTGCCATCAGTAGGCTAGCGGGAGATAATAGCCCTGGGGCCAACGTCCTGACTTTC. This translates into CAISRLAGDNSPGANVLTF.

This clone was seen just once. CDR3 loop: CASSEISGSSYNEQFF. The DNA of the CDR3 is TGTGCCAGCAGTGAGATTAGCGGGAGCTCCTACAATGAGCAGTTCTTC. V gene TRBV6-1 combines with J gene TRBJ2-1; 9 nucleotides align to TRBD2. This CDR3 has 16 amino acids. Per the germline V gene, CDR1 is MNHNS and CDR2 is SASEGT. V trimming: 3 bases; J trimming: 0 bases; junction bases outside the gene matches: 3.

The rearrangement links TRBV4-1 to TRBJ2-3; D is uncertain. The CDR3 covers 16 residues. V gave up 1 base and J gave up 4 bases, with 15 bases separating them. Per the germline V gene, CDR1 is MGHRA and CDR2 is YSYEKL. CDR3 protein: CASSQVERAIADTQYF. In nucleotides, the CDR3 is TGCGCCAGCAGCCAAGTAGAAAGAGCAATTGCAGATACGCAGTATTTT.

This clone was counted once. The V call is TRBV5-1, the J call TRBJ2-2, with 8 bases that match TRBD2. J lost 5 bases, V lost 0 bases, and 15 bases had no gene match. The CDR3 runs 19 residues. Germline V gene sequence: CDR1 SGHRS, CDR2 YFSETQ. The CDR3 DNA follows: TGCGCCAGCAGCTTGGAACTCCTCCAGGGACTAGTGAATACCGGGGAGCTGTTTTTT. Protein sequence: CASSLELLQGLVNTGELFF.

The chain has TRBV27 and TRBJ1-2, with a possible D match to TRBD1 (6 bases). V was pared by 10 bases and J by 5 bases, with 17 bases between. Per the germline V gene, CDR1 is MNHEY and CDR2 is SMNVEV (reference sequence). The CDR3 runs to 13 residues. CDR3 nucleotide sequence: TGTGCCACTTGCCAGGGGAGTGGGTATGGCTACACCTTC. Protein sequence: CATCQGSGYGYTF.

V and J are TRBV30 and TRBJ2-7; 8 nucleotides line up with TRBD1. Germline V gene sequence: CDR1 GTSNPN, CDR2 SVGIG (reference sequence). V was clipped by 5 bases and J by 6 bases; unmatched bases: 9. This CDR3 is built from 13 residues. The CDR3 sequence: CAWGTGGGLEQYF. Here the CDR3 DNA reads TGTGCCTGGGGGACAGGAGGGGGGCTCGAGCAGTACTTC.

The CDR3 is CASRSLAGSSYEQYF. Here the CDR3 DNA reads TGTGCCAGCAGGTCCCTAGCGGGGAGTAGCTACGAGCAGTACTTC. V gene TRBV7-9 combines with J gene TRBJ2-7, with 9 nucleotides matching TRBD2. V shed 6 bases and J 3 bases; nucleotides not matched to a gene: 9. The CDR3 totals 15 residues. From germline, CDR1 is SEHNR and CDR2 FQNEAQ (reference sequence).

CDR3 DNA sequence: TGTGCCAGCAGCAAGCAGGGAGATGAGCAGTTCTTC. Its protein product is CASSKQGDEQFF. The J gene is TRBJ2-1, the V gene TRBV11-1; D tentatively reads TRBD1 or TRBD2 (5 bases each). Germline V gives CDR1 SGHAT, CDR2 FQDESV (reference sequence). Trimming stripped 5 bases from V and 8 bases from J, with 10 bases between. The CDR3 length is 12 residues. The whole variable domain, remainder taken from reference TRBV11-1 and TRBJ2-1, is EAEVAQSPRYKITEKSQAVAFWCDPISGHATLYWYRQILGQGPELLVQFQDESVVDDSQLPKDRFSAERLKGVDSTLKIQPAELGDSAMYLCASSKQGDEQFFGPGTRLTVL.

The chain's CDR3 is CASSYGTTGYEQYF. The DNA of the CDR3 is TGTGCCAGCAGTTACGGGACGACGGGGTACGAGCAGTACTTC. The chain combines TRBV7-2 with TRBJ2-7; D tentatively reads TRBD1 or TRBD2 (5 bases each). The V gene lost 6 bases and the J gene lost 4 bases, with 16 bases spanning the gap. This CDR3 comprises 14 residues. Germline V CDR1 and CDR2: SGHTA, FQGNSA.